Shown below are 26 T cell receptor beta chains from a single sample sequenced in a study of neurological immune-mediated disorders. TCRdb called the 5' RACE reads again in MiXCR, with one record for every CDR3 protein. This table has 77,000 or so distinct CDR3 sequences, 9.4% appearing once. Material: PBMCs. These receptors came from a man in his forties or fifties in good health.

On this clonotype itself: Germline is not matched at one junction end, which may reflect a read error. The rearrangement links TRBV28 to TRBJ2-5; the match to TRBD2 covers 10 bases. The germline CDR1 and CDR2 sequences are MDHEN and SYDVKM. The CDR3 has 16 residues. CDR3 region: CASTTSGMASGETQYF. DNA of the CDR3: TGTGCGAGCACTACTAGCGGGATGGCCTCGGGAGAGACCCAGTACTTC.

This clonotype is a singleton in its sample. At one end the junction does not follow the germline gene, possibly because of a read error. V and J are TRBV7-2 and TRBJ1-2, with TRBD1 identical over 7 bases. This CDR3 comprises 14 residues. Germline CDR1 and CDR2: SGHTA and FQGNSA. Here the CDR3 DNA reads TGCGCCAGCAGCTGGGGGACAGAAATTGGGGGCTACATCTTC. Its protein is CASSWGTEIGGYIF.

This clonotype was seen ten or more times. The gene calls are TRBV5-1 and TRBJ2-7; D assignment may be TRBD1 or TRBD2 (6 bases each). Trimming left V 5 bases short and J 3 bases short, with 21 bases between. From germline, CDR1 is SGHRS and CDR2 YFSETQ. This CDR3 region has 16 residues. The CDR3 DNA reads TGCGCCAGCAGTGCCCGGGGGCAGGGGATATTCTACGAGCAGTACTTC. It is translated as CASSARGQGIFYEQYF. Together with reference TRBV5-1 and TRBJ2-7, the CDR3 gives the full variable domain: KAGVTQTPRYLIKTRGQQVTLSCSPISGHRSVSWYQQTPGQGLQFLFEYFSETQRNKGNFPGRFSGRQFSNSRSEMNVSTLELGDSALYLCASSARGQGIFYEQYFGPGTRLTVT.

This clonotype was seen many times. This rearrangement joins TRBV7-2 to TRBJ2-2; 7 bases are shared with TRBD1. J lost 1 base, V lost 5 bases, and 7 bases had no gene match. Germline values: CDR1 SGHTA, CDR2 FQGNSA. CDR3 length: 16 amino acids. CDR3: CASSRQGGRNTGELFF. CDR3 bases: TGTGCCAGCAGCCGACAGGGCGGAAGGAACACCGGGGAGCTGTTTTTT.

This clonotype was counted ten times or more. The chain carries TRBV6-5 and TRBJ2-3, with 7 bases fitting TRBD1. Germline CDR1 reads MNHEY; CDR2 reads SVGAGI. V shed 7 bases, J shed 4 bases, and the junction held 17 bases outside the gene matches. The CDR3 is 17 amino acids. DNA of the CDR3: TGTGCCAGCACCTTCTTAGGGGACAGCCCTAAGGCAGATACGCAGTATTTT. Translation: CASTFLGDSPKADTQYF.

This clonotype was seen many times. The chain joins TRBV27 to TRBJ2-7, with D maybe TRBD1 (5 bases). V was cut by 0 bases and J by 4 bases, with 10 bases left in between. CDR1 and CDR2 (germline): MNHEY, SMNVEV (reference sequence). CDR3 length equals 14 residues. The CDR3: CASSLSGVRYEQYF. The DNA for the CDR3 is TGTGCCAGCAGTTTATCAGGGGTTAGGTACGAGCAGTACTTC.

Ten or more counts support this clonotype. The chain joins TRBV15 to TRBJ2-7; 7 nucleotides align to TRBD1. Unmatched junction bases numbered 9, after V lost 0 bases and J lost 7 bases. CDR1 and CDR2 from the germline V gene are LNHNV and YYDKDF (reference sequence). CDR3 size: 15 residues. CDR3: CATSRDLKGAREQYF. CDR3 bases: TGTGCCACCAGCAGAGATCTGAAGGGGGCGAGGGAGCAGTACTTC.

This clonotype was recorded many times. V is TRBV12-3 or TRBV12-4 and J is TRBJ2-7, with D maybe TRBD1 (5 bases). V shed 5 bases and J shed 2 bases, with 13 bases lying between them. The CDR3 covers 14 residues. CDR3 nucleotides: TGTGCCAGCAGTCTCACAGGCTCAACCTACGAGCAGTACTTC. This sequence encodes CASSLTGSTYEQYF.

This clonotype occurred many times. The CDR3 region is CASSLNSGNNEQFF. In DNA, the CDR3 is TGTGCCAGCAGTCTCAATAGCGGGAACAATGAGCAGTTCTTC. The rearrangement uses TRBV12-3 or TRBV12-4 and TRBJ2-1; 8 nucleotides line up with TRBD2. The length of the CDR3 is 14 residues. V trimming: 5 bases; J trimming: 5 bases; junction bases outside the gene matches: 5.

At least ten counts were recorded for this clonotype. This chain uses TRBV7-2 with TRBJ1-1; TRBD1 is a possible D gene (6 bases). Germline loops: CDR1 SGHTA, CDR2 FQGNSA. V lost 5 bases and J 2 bases, leaving 9 bases between the germline ends. CDR3 length: 13 amino acids. CDR3 sequence (DNA): TGTGCCAGCAGCCCACAGGGCAACACTGAAGCTTTCTTT. Residues: CASSPQGNTEAFF.

This clonotype was seen ten or more times. The chain joins TRBV7-9 to TRBJ1-4; D call uncertain. V was shortened by 2 bases and J by 4 bases, with 8 bases between the two germline ends. CDR3 length: 14 residues. In germline, CDR1 is SEHNR, CDR2 FQNEAQ (reference sequence). This chain's CDR3 is CASSLNSINEKLFF. The CDR3 nucleotides read TGTGCCAGCAGCTTAAATTCTATTAATGAAAAACTGTTTTTT.

This clonotype has only a few counts. The rearrangement joins TRBV20-1 to TRBJ2-3; 12 nucleotides match TRBD2. This CDR3 has 19 amino acids. Germline assignment: CDR1 DFQATT and CDR2 SNEGSKA (reference sequence). V was clipped by 0 bases and J by 1 base; unmatched bases: 11. The chain's CDR3 is CSARDASGRADGGTDTQYF. CDR3 bases: TGCAGTGCTAGAGATGCTAGCGGGAGGGCCGATGGGGGCACAGATACGCAGTATTTT.

On this clonotype: A much more abundant neighbour one base away suggests this may be a read error. This chain uses TRBV12-3 or TRBV12-4 with TRBJ2-2; D is uncertain. This CDR3 is 13 amino acids long. Trimming shortened V by 5 bases and J by 5 bases, and 9 bases separated the two germline ends. CDR3 amino acids: CASSVGVTGELFF. The CDR3 nucleotides are TGTGCCAGCAGTGTTGGAGTGACCGGGGAGCTGTTTTTT.

Many counts were recorded for this clonotype. The chain recombines TRBV7-2 with TRBJ2-5; 8 bases align to TRBD2. With V trimmed by 5 bases and J by 7 bases, 15 bases remained unmatched. The CDR3 has 16 amino acids. The germline CDR1 and CDR2 sequences are SGHTA and FQGNSA. The CDR3 bases are TGTGCCAGCAGCCCTAGCAGTACTAGCGGTGGTGGGACCCAGTACTTC. Translated, it gives CASSPSSTSGGGTQYF.

To note about this clonotype: Given a much more abundant clone one base away, this may be a read error. The chain recombines TRBV5-1 with TRBJ2-7; possible D gene TRBD2, 6 bases. CDR1 and CDR2 from the germline V gene are SGHRS and YFSETQ. This CDR3 spans 15 amino acids. The CDR3 loop reads CASSLIGGLGDEKYF. CDR3 DNA: TGCGCCAGCAGCTTGATTGGGGGACTGGGGGACGAGAAGTACTTC.

Ten or more counts support this clonotype. CDR3 nucleotides: TGTGCCAGCAGTTACTCGAGCGGGACTAGCGGGACCTACGAGCAGTACTTC. It specifies CASSYSSGTSGTYEQYF. This chain links TRBV6-6 with TRBJ2-7, with TRBD2 identical over 13 bases. The trim removed 0 bases at V and 2 bases at J, leaving 4 bases unmatched. The CDR3 is 17 residues long. Germline V lookup: CDR1 MNHNY, CDR2 SVGAGI (reference sequence).

This clonotype was recorded many times. In nucleotides, the CDR3 is TGTGCCAGCAGCCTAATGGGGTATAGCACAGATACGCAGTATTTT. Protein product: CASSLMGYSTDTQYF. V gene TRBV5-5 combines with J gene TRBJ2-3, with no clear D. Germline loops: CDR1 SGHKS, CDR2 YYEKEE (reference sequence). V lost 4 bases to trimming and J lost 0 bases, with 12 bases between them. There are 15 residues in the CDR3.

This clonotype has ten or more counts. The V gene is TRBV5-5, the J gene TRBJ2-1, with a weak D call TRBD2 (7 bases). V was clipped by 6 bases and J by 3 bases, with 16 bases between them. Germline CDR1 and CDR2: SGHKS and YYEKEE (reference sequence). The CDR3 is 15 amino acids. The CDR3 region is CASKEGGGSYNEQFF. CDR3 coding DNA: TGTGCCAGCAAAGAAGGCGGGGGCAGCTACAATGAGCAGTTCTTC.

In this sample, this clonotype turned up a few times. This chain uses TRBV24-1 with TRBJ2-2; 10 bases are shared with TRBD2. The trim removed 4 bases at V and 4 bases at J, leaving 8 bases unmatched. Per germline, CDR1 KGHDR and CDR2 SFDVKD. The CDR3 has 17 amino acids. The CDR3 DNA sequence: TGTGCCACCAGTGACCATGGGCGACTAGCGGGCACCGGGGAGCTGTTTTTT. Protein: CATSDHGRLAGTGELFF.

In its sample, this clonotype was seen many times. The rearrangement links TRBV12-3 or TRBV12-4 to TRBJ1-3; D remains ambiguous. The V and J ends lost 7 bases and 0 bases respectively, with 13 bases between them. This CDR3 contains 15 residues. In DNA form, the CDR3 reads TGTGCCAGCACCCTACACGGTAGCTCTGGAAACACCATATATTTT. Encoded protein: CASTLHGSSGNTIYF.

This clonotype was seen many times. The chain couples TRBV6-2 or TRBV6-3 to TRBJ2-5; 8 bases are a match to TRBD1. The CDR3 loop spans 15 amino acids. CDR1 is MNHEY, CDR2 SVGEGT, per germline. V lost 5 bases and J lost 7; bases outside the gene matches: 12. CDR3 region: CASSPQIDRGRTQYF. The CDR3 DNA reads TGTGCCAGCAGTCCCCAAATTGACAGGGGACGGACCCAGTACTTC.

This clonotype was picked up many times. The rearrangement joins TRBV7-3 to TRBJ2-6; D unresolved. The V gene's germline CDR1 is SGHTA and CDR2 FQGTGA. Trimming removed 3 bases at V and 0 bases at J, with 3 bases between. The CDR3 extends over 14 amino acids. DNA for the CDR3: TGTGCCAGCAGCTTCCTCTCTGGGGCCAACGTCCTGACTTTC. Amino acids: CASSFLSGANVLTF.

The J gene is TRBJ2-3, the V gene TRBV7-2; 8 bases fit TRBD1. This CDR3 is built from 14 residues. In germline, CDR1 is SGHTA, CDR2 FQGNSA. Losses at the gene ends were 4 bases for V and 5 bases for J; bases not matched to a gene: 5. This CDR3 reads CASSSRGREDTQYF. DNA of the CDR3: TGTGCCAGCAGCTCCAGGGGGCGAGAAGATACGCAGTATTTT.

This clonotype was detected ten times or more. The chain carries TRBV11-2 and TRBJ1-5; D gene unclear. Germline assignment: CDR1 SGHAT and CDR2 FQNNGV. The length of the CDR3 is 13 residues. V shed 1 base and J shed 9 bases, with 10 bases lying between them. The CDR3 coding sequence is TGTGCCAGCAGCTTAGTGAGGGAGGGGCCCCAGCATTTT. Protein sequence: CASSLVREGPQHF. Together with reference TRBV11-2 and TRBJ1-5, the CDR3 gives the full variable domain: EAGVAQSPRYKIIEKRQSVAFWCNPISGHATLYWYQQILGQGPKLLIQFQNNGVVDDSQLPKDRFSAERLKGVDSTLKIQPAKLEDSAVYLCASSLVREGPQHFGDGTRLSIL.

This chain links TRBV7-6 with TRBJ2-3, with 10 bases aligning to TRBD2. Germline V gene sequence: CDR1 SGHVS, CDR2 FNYEAQ. CDR3 length: 15 amino acids. V trimming: 7 bases; J trimming: 5 bases; junction bases outside the gene matches: 9. This CDR3 is CASTPAGGRVDTQYF. CDR3 in DNA: TGTGCCAGCACCCCAGCGGGGGGGCGGGTAGATACGCAGTATTTT.

This clonotype turned up a few times. Since a much larger clone is just one base distant, this may be a read error. The conserved final phenylalanine or tryptophan is absent from the CDR3, which likely points to a read error. This chain joins TRBV5-1 and TRBJ2-5, with 7 bases fitting TRBD1. Looked up from germline, CDR1 is SGHRS and CDR2 is YFSETQ. The trim removed 4 bases at V and 2 bases at J, leaving 5 bases unmatched. The CDR3 loop spans 14 amino acids. The CDR3 reads CASSPGQTQETQYC. The CDR3 nucleotides are TGCGCCAGCAGCCCGGGACAGACTCAAGAGACCCAGTACTGC.